One and the same sample provided the 8 T cell receptor beta chains below, sequenced in a study of shared clonotypes between healthy human individuals. Naive CD8 isolation took CD45RO-negative cells positively selected for CCR7 and excluded terminally differentiated effector memory CD45RA+ cells. Here immunoSEQ multiplex PCR was the method, and the copy in TCRdb shows in-frame clones only, minus some. The repertoire consists of 760,000 or so clones, with about 96% occurring once and the leading ten covering roughly 0.23%. The sequenced sample consisted of naive CD8+ T cells sorted from blood. The receptors here all came from a man younger than 45 in good health.

CDR3 loop: CASSTGQGARYEQYF. The CDR3 nucleotides are TGTGCCAGCAGCACCGGACAGGGGGCGAGGTACGAGCAGTACTTC. The chain combines TRBV7-9 with TRBJ2-7, with 11 positions matching TRBD1. Germline CDR1 SEHNR, CDR2 FQNEAQ (reference sequence). The CDR3 extends over 15 amino acids. V was pared by 5 bases and J by 4 bases, with 7 bases of the junction left unmatched.

The chain carries TRBV9 and TRBJ2-7; 10 nucleotides align to TRBD2. This CDR3 has 14 residues. The J segment lost 3 bases and the V segment lost 9 bases, leaving 9 bases of the junction unmatched. Germline V gives CDR1 SGDLS, CDR2 YYNGEE. The DNA of the CDR3 is TGTGCCACTTTCGGGACTAGCGCATTCTACGAGCAGTACTTC. Translating gives CATFGTSAFYEQYF.

A remark on this clone: The sample carries other DNA sequences with the same CDR3. The V and J genes are TRBV6-1 and TRBJ2-7; D may be TRBD1 (6 bases). The CDR3 is made up of 13 amino acids. The germline V gene encodes CDR1 MNHNS and CDR2 SASEGT. V lost 6 bases, J lost 2 bases, and 11 bases lay in between. The CDR3 loop is CASSATGTYEQYF. The CDR3 nucleotides read TGTGCCAGCAGCGCCACAGGGACCTACGAGCAGTACTTC.

This chain joins TRBV11-2 and TRBJ1-2; TRBD1 matches 9 bases. Germline CDR1 reads SGHAT; CDR2 reads FQNNGV. This CDR3 is built from 15 residues. Losses at the gene ends were 5 bases for V and 2 bases for J; bases not matched to a gene: 6. The CDR3, as DNA: TGTGCCAGCAGCCCCGGGACAGGGTGGAACTATGGCTACACCTTC. Translating it yields CASSPGTGWNYGYTF.

The rearrangement joins TRBV27 to TRBJ1-4; a possible D gene is TRBD1 (6 bases). The V end was cut by 6 bases, the J end by 2 bases, with 10 bases between. CDR1 is MNHEY and CDR2 is SMNVEV in the germline V gene (reference sequence). The CDR3 spans 14 residues. The chain's CDR3 is CASRHTGTNEKLFF. Here the CDR3 DNA reads TGTGCCAGCAGACATACAGGGACTAATGAAAAACTGTTTTTT.

The chain links TRBV7-9 to TRBJ2-5, with 7 positions matching TRBD2. The V gene's germline CDR1 is SEHNR and CDR2 FQNEAQ (reference sequence). CDR3 length: 15 residues. Losses at the gene ends were 2 bases for V and 2 bases for J; bases not matched to a gene: 5. The CDR3 nucleotides are TGTGCCAGCAGCTTACTAGCGGTCCTTCAAGAGACCCAGTACTTC. It is translated as CASSLLAVLQETQYF.

The chain joins TRBV28 to TRBJ2-4; 11 bases match TRBD2. Germline assignment: CDR1 MDHEN and CDR2 SYDVKM. Trimming took 3 bases from V and 0 from J; bases not matched to a gene: 10. The CDR3 is 19 amino acids. The DNA of the CDR3 is TGTGCCAGCAGTTTTCCCCCCGGGACTAGCGGCCTAGCCAAAAACATTCAGTACTTC. It translates to CASSFPPGTSGLAKNIQYF.

The CDR3 is CASSGQGRNYGYTF. Here the CDR3 DNA reads TGTGCCAGCAGCGGACAGGGAAGAAACTATGGCTACACCTTC. This rearrangement joins TRBV7-9 to TRBJ1-2; 8 bases align to TRBD1. There are 14 residues in the CDR3. V dropped 5 bases and J dropped 2; count of bases not matched to a gene: 4. Germline CDR1 reads SEHNR; CDR2 reads FQNEAQ (reference sequence).